This paragraph covers one TCR beta chain sequence. Antigen: not known. The sample belongs to a study of cytomegalovirus exposure and HLA in healthy donors. Study-wide context: Out of about 170 million T cells, an earlier analysis found over 100 million unique TCR beta sequences in total. HLA-typed donors were the source of around 80 million unique TCRs, which an early data release held.

PCR used 60 Vbeta primers and 13 Jbeta primers. Study processing details: The count from a later analysis was tens of millions of unique TCR beta chains, some 9.9 million of them shared. Generated by immunoSEQ multiplex PCR, the TCRdb table keeps only in-frame clones and is missing some. V, J and clone size reflect that table, while D and trimming were determined from the DNA. The sample table sets out under 70,000 clones. Per the germline V gene, CDR1 is MNHNS and CDR2 is SASEGT. V lost 3 bases to trimming and J lost 4 bases, with 13 bases between them. The CDR3 sequence is 15 residues long. Study-level findings and limits: In a later analysis, parvovirus B19, influenza, CMV and Epstein-Barr virus appeared linked to several top co-occurrence clusters.

The sequence was collected from a woman aged 18-35 years in good health and CMV-seronegative. Source material: PBMCs. The gene calls are TRBV6-1 and TRBJ1-5, with D hard to call. Here the CDR3 reads CASSEGSFGNQPQHF. The DNA of the CDR3 is TGTGCCAGCAGTGAGGGGAGTTTTGGAAATCAGCCCCAGCATTTT.